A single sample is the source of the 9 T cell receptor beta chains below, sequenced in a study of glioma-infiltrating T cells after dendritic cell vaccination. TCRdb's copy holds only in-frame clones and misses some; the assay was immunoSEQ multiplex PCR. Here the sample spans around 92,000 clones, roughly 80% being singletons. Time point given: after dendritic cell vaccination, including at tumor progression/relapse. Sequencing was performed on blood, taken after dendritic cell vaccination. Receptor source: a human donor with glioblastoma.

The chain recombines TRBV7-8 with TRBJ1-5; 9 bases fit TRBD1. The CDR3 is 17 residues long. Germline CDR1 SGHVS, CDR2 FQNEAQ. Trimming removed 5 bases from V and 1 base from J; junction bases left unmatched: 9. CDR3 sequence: CASSARRTGESNQPQHF. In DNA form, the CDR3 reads TGTGCCAGCAGCGCCCGCCGGACAGGGGAGAGCAATCAGCCCCAGCATTTT.

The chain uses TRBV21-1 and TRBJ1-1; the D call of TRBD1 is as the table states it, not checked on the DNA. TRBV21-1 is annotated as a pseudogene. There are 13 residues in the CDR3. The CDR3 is CASSAHGHRGAFF. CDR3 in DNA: TGTGCCAGCAGCGCCCACGGCCATAGGGGAGCTTTCTTT.

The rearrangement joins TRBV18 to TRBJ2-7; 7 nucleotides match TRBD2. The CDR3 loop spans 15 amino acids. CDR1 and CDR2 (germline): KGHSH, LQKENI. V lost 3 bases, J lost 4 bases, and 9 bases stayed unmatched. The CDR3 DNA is TGTGCCAGCTCACCGGGACGGGGGGATGTGTACGAGCAGTACTTC. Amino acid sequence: CASSPGRGDVYEQYF.

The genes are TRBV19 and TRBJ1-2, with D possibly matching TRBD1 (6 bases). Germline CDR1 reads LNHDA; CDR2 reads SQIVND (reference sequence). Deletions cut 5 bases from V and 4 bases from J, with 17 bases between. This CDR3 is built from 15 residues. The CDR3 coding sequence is TGTGCCAGTAGTCTTTCACAGGGTCGGAGCTATGGCTACACCTTC. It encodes CASSLSQGRSYGYTF.

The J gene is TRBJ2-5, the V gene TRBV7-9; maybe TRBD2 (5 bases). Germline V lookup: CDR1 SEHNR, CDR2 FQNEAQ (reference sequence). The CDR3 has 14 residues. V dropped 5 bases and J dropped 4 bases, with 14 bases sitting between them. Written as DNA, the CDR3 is TGTGCCAGCAGCCTGGACGTTGGGAGAGAGACCCAGTACTTC. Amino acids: CASSLDVGRETQYF.

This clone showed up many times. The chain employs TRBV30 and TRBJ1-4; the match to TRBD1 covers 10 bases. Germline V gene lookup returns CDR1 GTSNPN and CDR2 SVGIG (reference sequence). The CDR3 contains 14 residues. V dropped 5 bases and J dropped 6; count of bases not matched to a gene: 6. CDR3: CAWGSGTGDEKLFF. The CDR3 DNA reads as TGTGCCTGGGGATCCGGGACAGGGGATGAAAAACTGTTTTTT.

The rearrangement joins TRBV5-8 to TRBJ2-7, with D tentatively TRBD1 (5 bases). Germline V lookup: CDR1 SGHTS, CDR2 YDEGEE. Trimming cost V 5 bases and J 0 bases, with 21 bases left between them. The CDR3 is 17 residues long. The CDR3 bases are TGTGCCAGCAGGGTTCGAAACGACAAACAGGTCTCCTACGAGCAGTACTTC. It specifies CASRVRNDKQVSYEQYF.

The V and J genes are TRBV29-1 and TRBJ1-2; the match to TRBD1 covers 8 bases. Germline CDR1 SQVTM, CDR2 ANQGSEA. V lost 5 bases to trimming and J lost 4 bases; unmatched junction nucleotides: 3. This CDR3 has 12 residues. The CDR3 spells CSVQTGGYGYTF. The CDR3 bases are TGCAGCGTTCAAACAGGGGGCTATGGCTACACCTTC.

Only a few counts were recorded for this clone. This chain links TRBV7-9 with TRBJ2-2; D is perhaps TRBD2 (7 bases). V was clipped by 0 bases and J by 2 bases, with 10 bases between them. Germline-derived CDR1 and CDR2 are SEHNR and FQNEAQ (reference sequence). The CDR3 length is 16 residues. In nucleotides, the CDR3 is TGTGCCAGCAGCTTAGCGGCGGGGGCAAACACCGGGGAGCTGTTTTTT. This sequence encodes CASSLAAGANTGELFF.